This is a list of T cell receptor beta chains from one sample in a study of siplizumab effects on memory and regulatory T cells. Data came from immunoSEQ multiplex PCR; TCRdb stores just in-frame clones and leaves some out. This table has about 26,000 clones, about 79% appearing once. Material: memory CD4+ T cells sorted from blood. Receptors originate from a human donor in good health. CDR3s include the opening cysteine and the closing phenylalanine or tryptophan. A D gene is named only where the DNA matches it firmly. Not every row has a clone size; where given, it reads once, few, many or a size class.

D gene | clone size | J gene | V gene | CDR3 DNA | CDR3 protein
- | - | TRBJ1-4 | TRBV27 | TGTGCCAGCAGTATTCCCTATAATGAAAAACTGTTTTTT | CASSIPYNEKLFF
- | - | TRBJ2-7 | TRBV5-4 | TGTGCCAGCAGCCTGACAGGCAGGGGAGGCGCCTACGAGCAGTACTTC | CASSLTGRGGAYEQYF
- | - | TRBJ2-6 | TRBV28 | TGTGCCAGCAGTTTTCAGGGCTCTGGGGCCAACGTCCTGACTTTC | CASSFQGSGANVLTF
- | - | TRBJ2-3 | TRBV4-1 | TGCGCCAGCCGAAAAGTGGGGACAAGCACAGATACGCAGTATTTT | CASRKVGTSTDTQYF
- | - | TRBJ1-3 | TRBV27 | TGTGCCAGCAGTTCCCGGGGGGGCAGGGGCTTAAAGGTTTCTGGAAACACCATATATTTT | CASSSRGGRGLKVSGNTIYF
- | - | TRBJ1-5 | TRBV5-6 | TGTGCCAGCAGCTTCAGCATGTCCGGTCAGCCCCAGCATTTT | CASSFSMSGQPQHF
- | - | TRBJ1-5 | TRBV4-1 | TGCGCCAGCAGCCAAGTGTCTGGGAATCAGCCCCAGCATTTT | CASSQVSGNQPQHF
- | - | TRBJ2-2 | TRBV7-3 | TGTGCCAGCAGCTCTTTTAGCGGAACGACCGGGGAGCTGTTTTTT | CASSSFSGTTGELFF
TRBD1 | - | TRBJ1-3 | TRBV7-2 | TGTGCCAGCAGCTTAACAGGGGGAGGAAACACCATATATTTT | CASSLTGGGNTIYF
TRBD1 | - | TRBJ1-2 | TRBV28 | TGTGCCAGCTCCTATAGGACAGGGGCTCTCGGCTACACCTTC | CASSYRTGALGYTF
- | - | TRBJ2-5 | TRBV7-6 | TGTGCCAGCAGTCAGCCCCCGGGGGAGACCCAGTACTTC | CASSQPPGETQYF
- | - | TRBJ2-6 | TRBV4-3 | TGCGCCAGCAGCCCCTGGGGTCCAGACTCTGGGGCCAACGTCCTGACTTTC | CASSPWGPDSGANVLTF
TRBD1 | once | TRBJ1-2 | TRBV7-6 | TGTGCCAGCAGCGTTGACAGGGTGGGCGGCTACACCTTC | CASSVDRVGGYTF
- | - | TRBJ1-1 | TRBV25-1 | TGTGCCAGCCGAAACGGGGTGCACACTGAAGCTTTCTTT | CASRNGVHTEAFF
TRBD2 | - | TRBJ2-7 | TRBV6-4 | TGTGCCACCCCTGAGGGAGCGGGGCCCTACTACGAGCAGTACTTC | CATPEGAGPYYEQYF
- | once | TRBJ2-1 | TRBV5-1 | TGCGCCAGCAGGTCTGAAGGGGCTAGCTCCTACAATGAGCAGTTCTTC | CASRSEGASSYNEQFF
- | - | TRBJ2-2 | TRBV18 | TGCGCCAGCTCACCAAGCTATCAGGGTGCCGGGGAGCTGTTTTTT | CASSPSYQGAGELFF
TRBD2 | few | TRBJ2-7 | TRBV10-3 | TGTGCCATCAGTGAGTCTTCAGGGACTATCTCCTACGAGCAGTACTTC | CAISESSGTISYEQYF
- | - | TRBJ2-7 | TRBV7-6 | TGTGCCAGCAGCTTAGCAGAAATAGGGGTTTACGAGCAGTACTTC | CASSLAEIGVYEQYF
TRBD1 | - | TRBJ1-1 | TRBV6-5 | TGTGCCAGCAGTTACTCGACTCAGGGGGGCACTGAAGCTTTCTTT | CASSYSTQGGTEAFF
TRBD1 | once | TRBJ1-2 | TRBV28 | TGTGCCAGCCTCAGTTTAGGTACAGGGGAGGGTGGCTACACCTTC | CASLSLGTGEGGYTF